The 20 T cell receptor beta chains given below trace back to one sample, sequenced in a study of cytotoxic CD8 clonotypes in ibrutinib-treated CLL. Assay: immunoSEQ multiplex PCR; the TCRdb copy retains only in-frame clones and omits some. The table lists roughly 250,000 clones, around three quarters of them singletons, with about 16% in the top ten. Source: PBMCs, taken after 24 months of ibrutinib treatment. The receptors derive from a human donor with chronic lymphocytic leukemia.

This clone was counted once. The chain links TRBV21-1 to TRBJ2-3. TRBV21-1 is a documented pseudogene. The CDR3 has 14 amino acids. The CDR3 spells CASTEIRGLKSQYF. The CDR3 nucleotides are TGTGCCAGCACCGAAATCCGGGGCTTAAAGTCGCAGTATTTT.

V and J are TRBV7-3 and TRBJ2-1, with 12 bases fitting TRBD2. CDR3 length: 17 amino acids. Germline V CDR1 and CDR2: SGHTA, FQGTGA. V shed 5 bases and J 6 bases; nucleotides not matched to a gene: 11. The CDR3 region is CASSPALETSGGNEQFF. In DNA, the CDR3 is TGTGCCAGCAGCCCCGCCTTGGAGACTAGCGGGGGCAATGAGCAGTTCTTC.

V is TRBV27 and J is TRBJ1-5; 7 positions agree with TRBD1. This CDR3 has 15 residues. CDR1 is MNHEY, CDR2 SMNVEV, per germline (reference sequence). The V segment lost 4 bases and the J segment 3 bases; nucleotides outside the gene matches: 6. CDR3 DNA: TGTGCCAGCAGTTCGGACGGACAGGTCAATCAGCCCCAGCATTTT. Its translation: CASSSDGQVNQPQHF.

Concerning this clone: Other DNA variants within this sample encode the same CDR3. The CDR3 sequence is CASSLPSYEQYF. The CDR3 bases are TGTGCCAGCAGTTTACCCTCCTACGAGCAGTACTTC. This chain links TRBV27 with TRBJ2-7; no definite D call. This CDR3 has 12 amino acids. Deletions cut 2 bases from V and 0 bases from J, with 2 bases between. Germline assignment: CDR1 MNHEY and CDR2 SMNVEV (reference sequence).

V gene TRBV4-2 combines with J gene TRBJ1-5, with a weak D call TRBD1 (5 bases). This CDR3 spans 12 amino acids. Germline V gene sequence: CDR1 LGHNA, CDR2 YNFKEQ. The ends were cut back, 3 bases at V and 6 bases at J, with 6 bases in the middle. The CDR3 is CASSQGGQPQHF. The CDR3 DNA follows: TGTGCCAGCAGCCAGGGGGGTCAGCCCCAGCATTTT.

The rearrangement joins TRBV7-9 to TRBJ1-3; D not certain. The V and J ends lost 4 bases and 0 bases respectively, with 10 bases between them. The CDR3 runs 15 residues. Germline V gene lookup returns CDR1 SEHNR and CDR2 FQNEAQ (reference sequence). The DNA for the CDR3 is TGTGCCAGCAGCTCCGGACGGCCCTCTGGAAACACCATATATTTT. This translates into CASSSGRPSGNTIYF.

The chain uses TRBV11-1 and TRBJ2-1; TRBD2 matches at 11 bases. Trimming at V came to 4 bases and at J to 7 bases, leaving 9 bases not matched to a gene. There are 16 residues in the CDR3. From germline, CDR1 is SGHAT and CDR2 FQDESV (reference sequence). The CDR3 DNA follows: TGTGCCAGCAGCTCCAGAATAGCGGGAGGGGAAAATGAGCAGTTCTTC. It translates to CASSSRIAGGENEQFF.

This rearrangement joins TRBV30 to TRBJ1-1, with TRBD1 matching over 8 bases. CDR1 and CDR2 (germline): GTSNPN, SVGIG (reference sequence). This CDR3 has 12 residues. The trim removed 5 bases at V and 2 bases at J, leaving 1 base unmatched. CDR3 in DNA: TGTGCCTGGGACAGGGGAAACACTGAAGCTTTCTTT. It translates to CAWDRGNTEAFF.

The table lists this clone with a few counts. This sequence joins TRBV29-1 and TRBJ1-1; TRBD1 is a possible D gene (6 bases). CDR3 length: 14 amino acids. Per the germline V gene, CDR1 is SQVTM and CDR2 is ANQGSEA. V was trimmed by 4 bases and J by 0 bases, leaving 12 bases between them. CDR3 residues: CSVVFRGLNTEAFF. The CDR3, as DNA: TGCAGCGTTGTTTTCAGGGGCCTGAACACTGAAGCTTTCTTT. The full variable domain, in which reference TRBV29-1 and TRBJ1-1 provide the parts outside the CDR3, is SAVISQKPSRDICQRGTSLTIQCQVDSQVTMMFWYRQQPGQSLTLIATANQGSEATYESGFVIDKFPISRPNLTFSTLTVSNMSPEDSSIYLCSVVFRGLNTEAFFGQGTRLTVV.

This rearrangement joins TRBV28 to TRBJ1-5, with a possible D match to TRBD1 (5 bases). Trimming removed 2 bases from V and 3 bases from J, with 8 bases in between. The germline CDR1 and CDR2 sequences are MDHEN and SYDVKM. CDR3 size: 14 residues. The CDR3 DNA reads as TGTGCCAGCAGTTTAAACAGGTACAATCAGCCCCAGCATTTT. Protein product: CASSLNRYNQPQHF.

The chain joins TRBV7-3 to TRBJ2-3, with TRBD1 identical over 7 bases. The trim removed 4 bases at V and 2 bases at J, leaving 6 bases unmatched. CDR3 size: 15 residues. The germline CDR1 and CDR2 sequences are SGHTA and FQGTGA. The CDR3 is CASSSTGVPTDTQYF. CDR3 coding DNA: TGTGCCAGCAGCTCCACAGGGGTTCCCACAGATACGCAGTATTTT.

This chain links TRBV7-8 with TRBJ2-3; TRBD1 is a possible D gene (5 bases). CDR3 size: 14 residues. The V and J ends lost 5 bases and 1 base respectively, with 10 bases between them. Germline assignment: CDR1 SGHVS and CDR2 FQNEAQ. CDR3 nucleotides: TGTGCCAGCAGCCCCATGACAGGCACAGATACGCAGTATTTT. Protein product: CASSPMTGTDTQYF.

The table lists this clone with a count of one. V and J are TRBV4-1 and TRBJ2-7, with D tentatively TRBD2 (5 bases). The length of the CDR3 is 17 residues. Between the trimmed V and J ends, which lost 0 bases and 5 bases, there was a span of 20 bases. Germline CDR1 is MGHRA and CDR2 is YSYEKL. For the CDR3, the DNA is TGCGCCAGCAGCCAAGATACGGGAATAGCTTCTCCCCACGAGCAGTACTTC. Residues: CASSQDTGIASPHEQYF.

The J gene is TRBJ2-7, the V gene TRBV2; 8 bases agree with TRBD1. Germline V gives CDR1 SNHLY, CDR2 FYNNEI. J gave up 6 bases and V 8 bases, and 9 bases lay outside the gene matches. The CDR3 runs 13 residues. Here the CDR3 DNA reads TGTGCCAGCGGCCGGACAGGGTTGTCCGAGCAGTACTTC. Translating it yields CASGRTGLSEQYF.

J is TRBJ2-2 and V is TRBV28, with D uncertain. Trimming took off 4 bases at V and 6 bases at J, with 6 bases between the two ends. This CDR3 region has 12 residues. The germline CDR1 and CDR2 sequences are MDHEN and SYDVKM. The CDR3 coding sequence is TGTGCCAGCAGTTCCTTGCCCGGGGAGCTGTTTTTT. Residues: CASSSLPGELFF.

The chain is built from TRBV28 and TRBJ2-7; 9 positions agree with TRBD1. The ends lost 6 bases at V and 5 bases at J; junction bases unmatched: 5. CDR3 size: 13 residues. Germline-derived CDR1 and CDR2 are MDHEN and SYDVKM. This CDR3 is CASSSGQGNEQYF. DNA for the CDR3: TGTGCCAGCAGCTCGGGACAGGGAAACGAGCAGTACTTC.

J is TRBJ2-7 and V is TRBV27; 10 bases agree with TRBD1. The junction had 5 bases not matched to a gene; V was cut back by 2 bases and J by 4 bases. Looked up from germline, CDR1 is MNHEY and CDR2 is SMNVEV (reference sequence). This CDR3 region has 15 residues. Here the CDR3 reads CASSLPGQGLYEQYF. The CDR3 DNA sequence: TGTGCCAGCAGTTTACCGGGACAGGGGTTATACGAGCAGTACTTC.

This clone was seen just once. The chain uses TRBV4-1 and TRBJ1-5, with a tentative D call TRBD1 (6 bases). Trimming cost V 0 bases and J 0 bases, with 15 bases left between them. This CDR3 region has 18 residues. Germline loops: CDR1 MGHRA, CDR2 YSYEKL. This chain's CDR3 is CASSQEGDRLGSNQPQHF. In nucleotides, the CDR3 is TGCGCCAGCAGCCAAGAGGGAGACAGGCTCGGTAGCAATCAGCCCCAGCATTTT.

V gene TRBV11-2 combines with J gene TRBJ2-3, with 7 positions matching TRBD2. CDR1 and CDR2 from the germline V gene are SGHAT and FQNNGV. The V and J ends lost 5 bases and 6 bases, in that order; junction bases with no gene match: 14. The CDR3 is 16 amino acids. CDR3 sequence (DNA): TGTGCCAGCAGCCCCTTAAGCGGGGTAGGGTGGGATACGCAGTATTTT. Protein: CASSPLSGVGWDTQYF.

V is TRBV28 and J is TRBJ2-7; D unclear. V was shortened by 2 bases and J by 0 bases, with 5 bases between the two germline ends. Germline V lookup: CDR1 MDHEN, CDR2 SYDVKM. The CDR3 contains 13 residues. CDR3 nucleotide sequence: TGTGCCAGCAGTTTAATGAGCTCCTACGAGCAGTACTTC. Translation gives CASSLMSSYEQYF.